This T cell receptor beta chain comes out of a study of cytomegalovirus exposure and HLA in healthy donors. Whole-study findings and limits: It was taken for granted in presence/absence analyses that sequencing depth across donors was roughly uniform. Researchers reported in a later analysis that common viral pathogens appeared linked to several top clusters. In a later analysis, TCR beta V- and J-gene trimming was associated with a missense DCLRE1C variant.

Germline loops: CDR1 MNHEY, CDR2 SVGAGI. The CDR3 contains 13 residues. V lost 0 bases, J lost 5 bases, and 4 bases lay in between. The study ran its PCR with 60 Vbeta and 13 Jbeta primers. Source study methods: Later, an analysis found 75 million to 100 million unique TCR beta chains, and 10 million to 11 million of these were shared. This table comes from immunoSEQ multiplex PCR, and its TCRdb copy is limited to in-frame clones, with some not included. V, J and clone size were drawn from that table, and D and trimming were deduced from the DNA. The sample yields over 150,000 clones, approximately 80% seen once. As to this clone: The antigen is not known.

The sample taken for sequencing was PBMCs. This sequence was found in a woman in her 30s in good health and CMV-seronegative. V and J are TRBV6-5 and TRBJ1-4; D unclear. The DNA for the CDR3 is TGTGCCAGCAGTTACTCCCCGAATGAAAAACTGTTTTTT. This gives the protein CASSYSPNEKLFF.